This entry concerns a single T cell receptor (beta chain). Its cognate antigen is unknown. The library was made from cDNA and included unique molecular identifiers. The authors obtained roughly 550,000 cDNA molecules from around 1 to 9.1 million T cells. TCRdb ran MiXCR on the PCR reads and lists one entry per CDR3 protein. The sample includes hundreds of thousands of distinct CDR3 sequences, roughly 46% seen only once; the top ten take approximately 1.7%. These data are taken from a study of post-analysis software for immune sequencing data. Study-wide context: Secondary progressive, relapsing-remitting and progressive-relapsing multiple sclerosis were among the included disease courses. Study findings and constraints: Comparison of patients with controls showed 4 to 6 TRBV segments more frequent in patients, TRBV5-6, TRBV5-1 and TRBV20-1 among them. Normalized Chao1 diversity was significantly lower in multiple sclerosis patients than in controls.

CDR3 length equals 17 residues. Trimming at V came to 4 bases and at J to 5 bases, leaving 14 bases not matched to a gene. CDR1 and CDR2 (germline): SGHRS, YFSETQ. The chain uses TRBV5-1 and TRBJ2-5; TRBD2 matches 10 bases. Input material: blood. This sequence originates from a girl under 18 with multiple sclerosis. The chain's CDR3 is CASSIFSGGASRETQYF. The CDR3 DNA reads TGCGCCAGCAGCATCTTCAGCGGGGGGGCCAGTAGGGAGACCCAGTACTTC.